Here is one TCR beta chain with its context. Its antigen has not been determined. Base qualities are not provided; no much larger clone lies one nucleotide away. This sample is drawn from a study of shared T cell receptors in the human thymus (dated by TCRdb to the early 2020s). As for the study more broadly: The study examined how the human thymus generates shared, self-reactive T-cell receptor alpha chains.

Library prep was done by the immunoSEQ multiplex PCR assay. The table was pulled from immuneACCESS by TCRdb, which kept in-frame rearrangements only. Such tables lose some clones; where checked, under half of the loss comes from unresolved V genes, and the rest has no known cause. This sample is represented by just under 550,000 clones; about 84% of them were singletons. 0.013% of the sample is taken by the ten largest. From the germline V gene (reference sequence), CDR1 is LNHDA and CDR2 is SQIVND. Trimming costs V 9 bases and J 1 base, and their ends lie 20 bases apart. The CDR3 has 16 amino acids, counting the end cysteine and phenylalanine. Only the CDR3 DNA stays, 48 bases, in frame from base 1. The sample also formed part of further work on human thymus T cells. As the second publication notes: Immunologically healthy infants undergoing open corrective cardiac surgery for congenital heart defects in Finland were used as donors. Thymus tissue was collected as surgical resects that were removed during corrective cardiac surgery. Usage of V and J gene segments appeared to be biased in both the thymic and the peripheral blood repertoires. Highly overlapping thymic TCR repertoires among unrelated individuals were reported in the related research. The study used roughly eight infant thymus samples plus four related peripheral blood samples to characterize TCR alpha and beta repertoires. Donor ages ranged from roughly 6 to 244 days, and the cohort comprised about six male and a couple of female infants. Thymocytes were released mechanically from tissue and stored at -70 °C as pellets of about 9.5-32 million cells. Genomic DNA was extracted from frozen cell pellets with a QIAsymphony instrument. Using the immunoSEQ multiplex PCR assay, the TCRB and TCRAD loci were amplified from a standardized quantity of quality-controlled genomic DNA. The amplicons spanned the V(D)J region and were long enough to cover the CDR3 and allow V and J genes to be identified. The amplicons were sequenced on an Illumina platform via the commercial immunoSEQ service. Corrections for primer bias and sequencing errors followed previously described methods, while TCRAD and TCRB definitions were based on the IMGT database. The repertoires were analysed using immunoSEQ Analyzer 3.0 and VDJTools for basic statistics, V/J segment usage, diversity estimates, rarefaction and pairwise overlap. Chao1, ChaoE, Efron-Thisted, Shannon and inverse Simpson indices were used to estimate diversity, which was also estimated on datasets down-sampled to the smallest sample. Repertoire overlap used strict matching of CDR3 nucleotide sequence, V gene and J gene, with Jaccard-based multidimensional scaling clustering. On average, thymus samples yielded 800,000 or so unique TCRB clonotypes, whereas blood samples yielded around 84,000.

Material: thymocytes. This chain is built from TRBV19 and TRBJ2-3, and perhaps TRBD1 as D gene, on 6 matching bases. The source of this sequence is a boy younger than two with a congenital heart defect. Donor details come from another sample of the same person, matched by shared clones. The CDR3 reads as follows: CARETQGARGTDTQYF. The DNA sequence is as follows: TGTGCCAGAGAGACACAGGGTGCGAGGGGCACAGATACGCAGTATTTT.